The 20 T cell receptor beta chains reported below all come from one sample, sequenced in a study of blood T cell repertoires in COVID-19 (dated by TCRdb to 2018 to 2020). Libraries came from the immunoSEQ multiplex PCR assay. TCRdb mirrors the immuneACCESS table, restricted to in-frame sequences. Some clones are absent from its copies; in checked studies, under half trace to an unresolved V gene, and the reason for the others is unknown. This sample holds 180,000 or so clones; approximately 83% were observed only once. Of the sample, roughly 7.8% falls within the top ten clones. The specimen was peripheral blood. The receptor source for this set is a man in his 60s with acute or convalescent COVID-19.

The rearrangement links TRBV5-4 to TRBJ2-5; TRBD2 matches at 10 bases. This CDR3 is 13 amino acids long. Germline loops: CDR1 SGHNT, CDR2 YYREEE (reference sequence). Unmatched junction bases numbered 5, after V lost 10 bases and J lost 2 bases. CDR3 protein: CAGQAGGQETQYF. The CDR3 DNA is TGTGCCGGTCAAGCGGGAGGGCAAGAGACCCAGTACTTC.

The CDR3 nucleotides are TGTGCCAGCAGCCTGGCGGGACAGATGAACACTGAAGCTTTCTTT. It specifies CASSLAGQMNTEAFF. This sequence joins TRBV11-2 and TRBJ1-1, with 7 bases identical to TRBD1. CDR1 SGHAT and CDR2 FQNNGV come from the germline V gene. V dropped 5 bases and J dropped 0; count of bases not matched to a gene: 6. CDR3 length equals 15 residues.

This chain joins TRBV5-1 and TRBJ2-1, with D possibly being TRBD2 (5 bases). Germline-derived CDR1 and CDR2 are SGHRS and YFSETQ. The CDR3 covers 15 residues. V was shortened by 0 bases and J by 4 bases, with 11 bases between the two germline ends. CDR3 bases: TGCGCCAGCAGCTTGGCGAGGACTGCATACAATGAGCAGTTCTTC. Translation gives CASSLARTAYNEQFF.

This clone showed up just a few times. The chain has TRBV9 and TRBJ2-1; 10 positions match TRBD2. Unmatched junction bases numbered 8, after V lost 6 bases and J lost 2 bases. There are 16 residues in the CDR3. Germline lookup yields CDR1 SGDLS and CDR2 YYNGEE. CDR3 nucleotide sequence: TGTGCCAGCAACGAGGCTAGCGGGAGCCCCTACAATGAGCAGTTCTTC. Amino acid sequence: CASNEASGSPYNEQFF.

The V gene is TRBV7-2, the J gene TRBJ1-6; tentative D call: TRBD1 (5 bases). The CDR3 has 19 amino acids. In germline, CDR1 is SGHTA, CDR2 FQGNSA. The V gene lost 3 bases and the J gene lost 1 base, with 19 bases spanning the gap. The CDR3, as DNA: TGTGCCAGCAGCTTGTCTATGCGGGGGGGAGTATCCTATAATTCACCCCTCCACTTT. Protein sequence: CASSLSMRGGVSYNSPLHF.

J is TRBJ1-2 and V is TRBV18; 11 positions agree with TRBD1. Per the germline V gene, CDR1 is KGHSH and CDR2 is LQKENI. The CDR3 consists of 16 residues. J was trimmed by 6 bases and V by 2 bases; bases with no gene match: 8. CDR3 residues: CASSPTGQGGSDGYTF. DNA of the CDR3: TGTGCCAGCTCACCAACGGGACAGGGGGGAAGTGATGGCTACACCTTC.

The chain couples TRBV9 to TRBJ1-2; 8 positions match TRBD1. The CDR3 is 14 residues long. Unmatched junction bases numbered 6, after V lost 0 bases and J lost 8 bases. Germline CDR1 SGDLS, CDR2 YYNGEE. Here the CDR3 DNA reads TGTGCCAGCAGCGTAGACAGGGGGGAGAGAGGCTACACCTTC. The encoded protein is CASSVDRGERGYTF.

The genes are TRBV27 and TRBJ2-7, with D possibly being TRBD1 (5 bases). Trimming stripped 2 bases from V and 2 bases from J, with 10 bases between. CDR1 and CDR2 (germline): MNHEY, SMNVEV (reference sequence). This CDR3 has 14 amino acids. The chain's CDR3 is CASSLRAGTYEQYF. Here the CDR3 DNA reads TGTGCCAGCAGTTTACGGGCAGGGACCTACGAGCAGTACTTC.

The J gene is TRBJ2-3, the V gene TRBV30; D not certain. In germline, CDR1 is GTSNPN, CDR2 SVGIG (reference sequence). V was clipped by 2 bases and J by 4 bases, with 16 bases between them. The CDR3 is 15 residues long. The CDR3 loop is CAWSIGSLSPDTQYF. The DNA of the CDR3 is TGTGCCTGGAGTATCGGTAGCTTATCCCCAGATACGCAGTATTTT.

CDR3 coding DNA: TGTGCCAGCAGCCAAGGTAGCGGGAGGTCTTACGAGCAGTACTTC. Its protein is CASSQGSGRSYEQYF. The V and J genes are TRBV3-1 (or the pseudogene TRBV3-2) and TRBJ2-7; 10 bases line up with TRBD2. The CDR3 is made up of 15 amino acids. Germline V gene data show CDR1 as LGHDT and CDR2 as YNNKEL (reference sequence). Trimming removed 1 base from V and 4 bases from J; junction bases left unmatched: 4.

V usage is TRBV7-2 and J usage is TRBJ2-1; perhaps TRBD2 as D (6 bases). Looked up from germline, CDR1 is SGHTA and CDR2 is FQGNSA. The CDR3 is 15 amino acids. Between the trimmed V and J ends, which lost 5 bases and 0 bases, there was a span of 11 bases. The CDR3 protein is CASSGYSGSYNEQFF. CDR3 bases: TGTGCCAGCAGCGGGTATAGCGGCTCCTACAATGAGCAGTTCTTC. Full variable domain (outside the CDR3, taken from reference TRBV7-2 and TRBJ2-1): GAGVSQSPSNKVTEKGKDVELRCDPISGHTALYWYRQSLGQGLEFLIYFQGNSAPDKSGLPSDRFSAERTGGSVSTLTIQRTQQEDSAVYLCASSGYSGSYNEQFFGPGTRLTVL.

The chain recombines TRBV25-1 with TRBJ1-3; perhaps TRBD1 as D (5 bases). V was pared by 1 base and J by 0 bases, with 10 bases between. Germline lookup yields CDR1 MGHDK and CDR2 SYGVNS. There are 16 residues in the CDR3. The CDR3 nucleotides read TGTGCCAGCAGTGAATCGGGACTAAACTCTGGAAACACCATATATTTT. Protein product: CASSESGLNSGNTIYF.

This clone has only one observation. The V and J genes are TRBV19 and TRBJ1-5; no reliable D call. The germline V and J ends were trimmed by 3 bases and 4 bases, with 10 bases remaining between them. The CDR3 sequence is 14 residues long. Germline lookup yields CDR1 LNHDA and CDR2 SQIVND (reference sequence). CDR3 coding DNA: TGTGCCAGTAGTATTTCTTCGGGAAATCAGCCCCAGCATTTT. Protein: CASSISSGNQPQHF.

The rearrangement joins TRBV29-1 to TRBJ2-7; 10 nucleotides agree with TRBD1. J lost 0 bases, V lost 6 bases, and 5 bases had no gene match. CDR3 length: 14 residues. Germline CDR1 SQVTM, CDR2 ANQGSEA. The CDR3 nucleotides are TGCAGCGTAGCCCGGGACAGGGGCTCCTACGAGCAGTACTTC. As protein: CSVARDRGSYEQYF.

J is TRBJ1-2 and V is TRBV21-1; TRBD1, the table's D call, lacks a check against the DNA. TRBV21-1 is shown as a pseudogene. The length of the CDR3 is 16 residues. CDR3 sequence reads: CASSPRFGTESYGYTF. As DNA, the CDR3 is TGTGCCAGCAGCCCCCGATTTGGGACAGAGTCCTATGGCTACACCTTC.

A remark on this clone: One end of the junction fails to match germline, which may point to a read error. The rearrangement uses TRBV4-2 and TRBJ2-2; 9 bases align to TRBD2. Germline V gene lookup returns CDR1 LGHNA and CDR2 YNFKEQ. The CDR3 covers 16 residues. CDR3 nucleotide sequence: TGTGCCAGCAGCCAGACCACTAGCGGGTACCGAGGGGACCTGTTTTTT. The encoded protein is CASSQTTSGYRGDLFF.

The CDR3 DNA sequence: TGTGCCACCAGTGTCACTACGGCGGCTGAGCAGTTCTTC. Amino acids: CATSVTTAAEQFF. V gene TRBV24-1 combines with J gene TRBJ2-1; D uncertain. Trimming removed 5 bases at V and 9 bases at J, with 13 bases between. Germline V gene sequence: CDR1 KGHDR, CDR2 SFDVKD. This CDR3 contains 13 residues.

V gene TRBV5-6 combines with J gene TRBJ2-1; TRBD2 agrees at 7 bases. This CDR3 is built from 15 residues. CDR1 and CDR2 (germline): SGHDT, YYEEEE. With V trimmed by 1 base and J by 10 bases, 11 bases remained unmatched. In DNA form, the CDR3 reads TGTGCCAGCAGCTTGAGTGGGACTACGCACGGGGAGCAGTTCTTC. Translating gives CASSLSGTTHGEQFF. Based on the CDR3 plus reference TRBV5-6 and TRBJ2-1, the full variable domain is DAGVTQSPTHLIKTRGQQVTLRCSPKSGHDTVSWYQQALGQGPQFIFQYYEEEERQRGNFPDRFSGHQFPNYSSELNVNALLLGDSALYLCASSLSGTTHGEQFFGPGTRLTVL.

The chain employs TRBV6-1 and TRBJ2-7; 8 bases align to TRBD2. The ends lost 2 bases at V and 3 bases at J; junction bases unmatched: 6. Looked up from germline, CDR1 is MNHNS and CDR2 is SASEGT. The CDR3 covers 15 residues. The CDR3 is CASSELPGLVYEQYF. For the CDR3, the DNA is TGTGCCAGCAGTGAATTACCGGGACTAGTCTACGAGCAGTACTTC.

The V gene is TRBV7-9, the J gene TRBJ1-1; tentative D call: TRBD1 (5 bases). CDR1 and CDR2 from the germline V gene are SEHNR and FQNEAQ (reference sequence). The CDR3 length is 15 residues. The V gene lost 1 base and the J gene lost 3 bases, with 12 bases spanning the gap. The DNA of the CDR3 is TGTGCCAGCAGCTTAGTTCCAGGGTTGGACACTGAAGCTTTCTTT. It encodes CASSLVPGLDTEAFF.